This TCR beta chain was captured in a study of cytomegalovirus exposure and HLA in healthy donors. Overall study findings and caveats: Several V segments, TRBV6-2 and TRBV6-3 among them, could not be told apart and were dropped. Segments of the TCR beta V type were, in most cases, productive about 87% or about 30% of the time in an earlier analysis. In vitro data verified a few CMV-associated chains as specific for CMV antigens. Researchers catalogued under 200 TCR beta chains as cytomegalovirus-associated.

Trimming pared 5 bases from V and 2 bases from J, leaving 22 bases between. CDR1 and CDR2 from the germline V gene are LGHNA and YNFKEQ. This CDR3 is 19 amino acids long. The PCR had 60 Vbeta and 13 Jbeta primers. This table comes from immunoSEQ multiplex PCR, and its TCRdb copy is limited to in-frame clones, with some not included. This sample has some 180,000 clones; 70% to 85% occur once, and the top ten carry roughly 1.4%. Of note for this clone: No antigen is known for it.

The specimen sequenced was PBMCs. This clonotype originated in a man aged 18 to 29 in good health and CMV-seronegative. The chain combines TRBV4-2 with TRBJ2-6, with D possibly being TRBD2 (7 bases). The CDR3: CASSLWGRGGTTGANVLTF. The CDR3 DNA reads TGTGCCAGCAGCTTATGGGGGCGGGGAGGGACTACTGGGGCCAACGTCCTGACTTTC.